This entry concerns a single T cell receptor beta chain. The clone's antigen remains unknown. Per-base quality was not reported, and no clone a single base away is much larger than it. The data stem from a study of identical twins (dated by TCRdb to 2016 to 2018). In terms of the full investigation: To test whether fetal clonotypes persist, the study used deep sequencing on TCR alpha and beta repertoires from monozygotic twins, unrelated adults of various ages, and cord blood. To rule out contamination, replicate twin experiments were performed at different times with different library preparation protocols.

Trimming takes 1 base from V and 0 bases from J, and the germline ends sit 12 bases apart. The germline V gene encodes CDR1 PRHDT and CDR2 FYEKMQ (reference sequence). From the cysteine through the phenylalanine, the CDR3 covers 16 amino acids. The CDR3 DNA has 48 bases and is translated from base 1. Every donor was a healthy Caucasian. Three pairs of female monozygotic twins, all aged about 18 to 29 years, made up the twin cohort. Positive isolation kits from Invitrogen were used to isolate the CD4+ and CD8+ T cell populations. What the research found in general, with its limitations: The excess sharing between twins in beta out-of-frame sequences was weaker because fewer shared sequences reduced the signal-to-noise ratio. In monozygotic twins, recombination models systematically underestimated out-of-frame TCR alpha sharing, but the models matched the sharing seen between unrelated individuals. Compared with coincidental sharing between unrelated individuals, an excess of low generation-probability sequences was observed among out-of-frame TCR alpha sequences shared between twins. Because the same donors could not be followed over many years, the conclusions depended on cross-sectional statistical analysis. Invariant T cells such as MAIT and iNKT could partly confound zero-insertion analyses, although diverse VJ usage argued against such confounding for most clonotypes. Fewer insertions were carried by abundant cord blood beta clonotypes; a weaker similar trend was observed in young adult naive repertoires, while no such trend was observed in memory repertoires.

Library preparation was by 5' RACE. Sequencing relied on an Illumina HiSeq 2000. A universal primer binding site was introduced by template switching, and a unique molecular identifier was present in the final cDNA, enabling accurate counting of TCR cDNA molecules. Specific primers in the conserved constant-segment region were used to synthesize first-strand cDNA for TCR alpha and beta chains. To control for contamination, each cDNA library was double barcoded with a SMART-Mk sample barcode plus Illumina barcodes. TruSeq adapter sequences and Illumina sample barcodes were added in two successive PCR steps. TCR alpha and beta cDNA libraries were sequenced on the Illumina HiSeq platform with custom primers. For the original study's pipeline: MiGEC processed the raw reads to extract unique molecular identifiers, while MiXCR was used to determine the CDR3 positions. For each individual, recombination models were inferred using an EM algorithm with the repgenHMM and IGoR tools. The tcR package in R was used for shared clonotype analysis, with sharing normalized by the product of cloneset sizes. To study raw recombination free of thymic and clonal selection effects, out-of-frame nonproductive sequences were analyzed. In-frame beta chains were kept once TCRdb had trimmed the public reads at Q25 with fastp and called clones with MiXCR. Records with the same CDR3 protein are collapsed into one entry carrying the most frequent genes and DNA. The V and J calls were determined by TCRdb, not by the authors. Present in this sample are 300,000 to 400,000 distinct CDR3 sequences, 9% to 15% of which were seen just once. Around 6.9% of the sample is taken by the ten largest.

The same data also went into a second study, on yellow fever vaccine responses in identical twins. As the second publication notes: According to the authors, the vaccine-induced T cell response in identical twins seemed to be partly convergent and partly specific to each individual. Focusing on identical twins, the study followed the T cell clones that responded to the vaccine, and did so with precision.

This TCR came from a woman aged 18-29 years in good health. Material for sequencing was CD8+ T cells sorted from blood. The chain uses TRBV13 and TRBJ1-1; 5 matching bases give a weak D call of TRBD1. The bases read TGTGCCAGCAGCTTAGAGGACACGGGAATGAACACTGAAGCTTTCTTT. Translation gives CASSLEDTGMNTEAFF.